The sample holds many counts of the clone carrying this T cell receptor (beta chain). This entry is derived from a study of kidney transplant recipient with SARS-CoV-2 infection. One entry per CDR3 protein, called by TCRdb with MiXCR from the reads. The sample includes approximately 240,000 distinct CDR3 sequences, 25% to 35% of them seen just once. Trimming cost V 5 bases and J 5 bases, with 12 bases left between them. Germline-derived CDR1 and CDR2 are SGHAT and FQNNGV. This CDR3 comprises 14 residues. This clonotype was sampled from a male patient in his thirties who had COVID-19 and was a kidney transplant recipient. Some T cells may be the graft donor's. The specimen was a blood sample, collected at baseline and around day 110 from a kidney transplant recipient. The rearrangement links TRBV11-2 to TRBJ2-2; D gene uncertain. The DNA for the CDR3 is TGTGCCAGCAGCCCAATGTTACAGACCGGGGAGCTGTTTTTT. Protein: CASSPMLQTGELFF.